These T cell receptor beta chains were read from a single sample in a study of CD8+ T cells in alopecia areata. Repertoires were generated with immunoSEQ multiplex PCR, while TCRdb's copy carries only in-frame clones and drops some. Here the sample spans about 130,000 clones, less than 70% being singletons. The sample in question was CD8+ T cells sorted from blood, obtained at week 4, from a patient treated with tofacitinib. The source of these receptors is a human donor with alopecia areata. The CDR3 runs from the conserved cysteine through the conserved F or W. A D gene is named only where the DNA matches it firmly. Size tells how often a clone was seen (once, few, many) or the class of an expanded clone, and some rows leave it out.

J gene | CDR3 length | clone size | V gene | D gene | CDR3 protein | CDR3 DNA
TRBJ2-2 | 13 | NA | TRBV7-9 | NA | CASSLTSTGELFF | TGTGCCAGCAGCTTAACTAGCACCGGGGAGCTGTTTTTT
TRBJ2-7 | 15 | NA | TRBV15 | TRBD1 | CATSRSGQGTYEQYF | TGTGCCACCAGCAGATCGGGACAGGGTACCTACGAGCAGTACTTC
TRBJ2-2 | 16 | NA | TRBV13 | NA | CASSWTASSSTGELFF | TGTGCCAGCAGCTGGACAGCTTCGTCGAGCACCGGGGAGCTGTTTTTT
TRBJ1-1 | 14 | once | TRBV4-1 | NA | CASSQVGVNTEAFF | TGCGCCAGCAGCCAAGTCGGAGTGAACACTGAAGCTTTCTTT
TRBJ1-2 | 15 | NA | TRBV7-9 | NA | CASSQPDTVGYGYTF | TGTGCCAGCAGTCAACCAGATACGGTGGGCTATGGCTACACCTTC
TRBJ2-5 | 16 | NA | TRBV6-6 | NA | CASSPRVRGSSDTQYF | TGTGCCAGCAGTCCACGGGTCAGGGGAAGCAGTGATACCCAGTACTTC
TRBJ1-6 | 11 | NA | TRBV7-9 | NA | CASSLDSPLHF | TGTGCCAGCAGCTTAGACTCACCCCTCCACTTT
TRBJ1-2 | 13 | NA | TRBV6-5 | NA | CASTRDPNYGYTF | TGTGCCAGCACCAGGGACCCTAACTATGGCTACACCTTC
TRBJ2-3 | 15 | NA | TRBV6-6 | TRBD2 | CASSHGAGGLDTQYF | TGTGCCAGCAGCCATGGAGCGGGGGGGCTCGATACGCAGTATTTT
TRBJ2-2 | 16 | NA | TRBV9 | TRBD1 | CASSHPDRVIAGELFF | TGTGCCAGCAGCCACCCTGACAGGGTTATCGCCGGGGAGCTGTTTTTT
TRBJ2-7 | 15 | NA | TRBV27 | TRBD1 | CASSSLQGWVYEQYF | TGTGCCAGCAGTTCTCTACAGGGGTGGGTCTACGAGCAGTACTTC
TRBJ2-7 | 12 | NA | TRBV10-3 | NA | CAIGEGAIEQYF | TGTGCCATCGGGGAGGGGGCGATTGAGCAGTACTTC
TRBJ1-4 | 13 | NA | TRBV7-6 | TRBD1 | CASSGTAGEKLFF | TGTGCCAGCAGCGGGACAGCAGGTGAAAAACTGTTTTTT
TRBJ2-5 | 18 | NA | TRBV29-1 | TRBD2 | CSVEGPNKGLAELGAQYF | TGCAGCGTTGAAGGGCCCAATAAAGGGCTAGCGGAACTAGGGGCCCAGTACTTC
TRBJ1-1 | 16 | few | TRBV4-1 | NA | CASSQDRAGANTEAFF | TGCGCCAGCAGCCAAGATAGGGCAGGGGCGAACACTGAAGCTTTCTTT